These T cell receptor beta chains were read from a single sample in a study of blood T cell repertoires in COVID-19. Clones were sequenced by immunoSEQ multiplex PCR, and TCRdb holds only the in-frame ones, with some missing. Found here are roughly 100,000 clones, roughly 76% of them singletons; the top ten hold 8.5% to 9.5%. The sample taken for sequencing was peripheral blood. The receptors shown here come from a woman aged 70-85 years with acute or convalescent COVID-19. CDR3s include the opening cysteine and the closing phenylalanine or tryptophan. Each record gives: CDR3 DNA, CDR3 protein, J gene, D gene, V gene, clone size. A D gene is named only where the DNA matches it firmly. Clone size, where shown, is once, few, many, or a class for clones that have expanded.

TGCGCCAGCAGCCAAGAGCCCCTGAGCTCCTATAATTCACCCCTCCACTTT | CASSQEPLSSYNSPLHF | TRBJ1-6 | NA | TRBV4-1 | NA
TGCAGTGTTCTAACAGGGTATGGCTACACCTTC | CSVLTGYGYTF | TRBJ1-2 | NA | TRBV20-1 | few
TGTGCCAGCAGCTTGCAGTACAATGAGCAGTTCTTC | CASSLQYNEQFF | TRBJ2-1 | NA | TRBV5-4 | NA
TGTGCCAGCAGCTTTTACCCCGGCGGGGATGAAAAACTGTTTTTT | CASSFYPGGDEKLFF | TRBJ1-4 | NA | TRBV5-6 | NA
TGTGCCAGCAGACAACTAGCGGGGGGCTTAGATACGCAGTATTTT | CASRQLAGGLDTQYF | TRBJ2-3 | TRBD2 | TRBV6-5 | NA
TGTGCCAGCAGCAGGACAGAGACCTACGAGCAGTACTTC | CASSRTETYEQYF | TRBJ2-7 | NA | TRBV6-2/TRBV6-3 | NA
TGTGCCAGCAGTGGCTCTAGCGGGAGGACCAATGAGCAGTTCTTC | CASSGSSGRTNEQFF | TRBJ2-1 | TRBD2 | TRBV6-6 | NA
TGTGCCAGCAGCGAGGGGACAGGGGGCGCACAGTACTTC | CASSEGTGGAQYF | TRBJ2-7 | TRBD1 | TRBV28 | few
TGTGCCAGCAGCCAAGATGGGGCCTCTGGAAACACCATATATTTT | CASSQDGASGNTIYF | TRBJ1-3 | NA | TRBV3-1/TRBV3-2 | NA
TGCAGCGGGACTAGCGGTAACTACAATGAGCAGTTCTTC | CSGTSGNYNEQFF | TRBJ2-1 | TRBD2 | TRBV29-1 | once
TGTGCCAGTAAGGAGGAGATTGTGGATCAGCCCCAGCATTTT | CASKEEIVDQPQHF | TRBJ1-5 | NA | TRBV19 | NA
TGTGCCTGGAGTTTTGCCGGCCAGGGAGGCTACACCTTC | CAWSFAGQGGYTF | TRBJ1-2 | NA | TRBV30 | NA
TGCGCCAGCAGCCAAGTTCCTCTGGGTAGCGGGAGCACAGATACGCAGTATTTT | CASSQVPLGSGSTDTQYF | TRBJ2-3 | TRBD2 | TRBV4-3 | NA
TGTGCCAGCAGCTTAGAAGGGGATGGTGAAAAACTGTTTTTT | CASSLEGDGEKLFF | TRBJ1-4 | NA | TRBV7-2 | few
TGCGCCAGCAGCCAAGGAGTAACTGGAAACACCATATATTTT | CASSQGVTGNTIYF | TRBJ1-3 | NA | TRBV4-1 | NA
TGTGCCACCGGACAGGGGGCTTTGAACACTGAAGCTTTCTTT | CATGQGALNTEAFF | TRBJ1-1 | TRBD1 | TRBV28 | NA
TGCAGTGCTAGAGCTCGGGATGAGCAGTTCTTC | CSARARDEQFF | TRBJ2-1 | NA | TRBV20-1 | NA
TGTGCCAGCAGCTCCGGGGGGCCGAGCTCCTACAATGAGCAGTTCTTC | CASSSGGPSSYNEQFF | TRBJ2-1 | NA | TRBV5-4 | NA
TGTGCCAGCAGCTCGTGGCTCCTGAACACTGAAGCTTTCTTT | CASSSWLLNTEAFF | TRBJ1-1 | NA | TRBV11-2 | NA
TGTGCCAGCAGCTTGCCCAGGGTCTCTGGAAACACCATATATTTT | CASSLPRVSGNTIYF | TRBJ1-3 | NA | TRBV5-6 | NA
TGTGCCAGTAGTCGGGGACAGGGCGGCACTGAAGCTTTCTTT | CASSRGQGGTEAFF | TRBJ1-1 | TRBD1 | TRBV19 | NA
TGTGCCAGCAGCTTAGTCGCCAGATTCACAGATACGCAGTATTTT | CASSLVARFTDTQYF | TRBJ2-3 | NA | TRBV7-2 | NA
TGTGCCAGCAGCCTCAGAGGACCAGGACTAGCGGGAAGTCGGACCGGGGAGCTGTTTTTT | CASSLRGPGLAGSRTGELFF | TRBJ2-2 | TRBD2 | TRBV9 | NA
TGTGCCTGGAGTGTAGACCGGGCAGATACGCAGTATTTT | CAWSVDRADTQYF | TRBJ2-3 | NA | TRBV30 | NA
TGCGCCAGCAGCCTACAGGGAGCAAGCAATCAGCCCCAGCATTTT | CASSLQGASNQPQHF | TRBJ1-5 | NA | TRBV4-1 | NA
TGTGCCACCGGAGATGCGACAGGCCCTTCTAAGGACTTC | CATGDATGPSKDF | TRBJ2-7 | NA | TRBV15 | NA
TGCAGTGCCACTCCGGTCGATGAGCAGTTCTTC | CSATPVDEQFF | TRBJ2-1 | NA | TRBV20-1 | NA
TGTGCCAGTAGAGGGACTAGCGGGAGTTGGGCCTACAATGAGCAGTTCTTC | CASRGTSGSWAYNEQFF | TRBJ2-1 | TRBD2 | TRBV19 | NA
TGTGCCAGTAGTAGGGACATTGGAGGAAACTATGGCTACACCTTC | CASSRDIGGNYGYTF | TRBJ1-2 | NA | TRBV19 | NA
TGTGCCAGTAGTTTCGGGACTAGCGGTATCTACAATGAGCAGTTCTTC | CASSFGTSGIYNEQFF | TRBJ2-1 | TRBD2 | TRBV19 | NA
TGTGCCAGCTCCCCCCTAGCGGGTAGCACAGATACGCAGTATTTT | CASSPLAGSTDTQYF | TRBJ2-3 | TRBD2 | TRBV18 | NA
TGTGCCAGCAGTGAAGCGGAAGGACATATTAGGGATGAGACTGAAGCTTTCTTT | CASSEAEGHIRDETEAFF | TRBJ1-1 | NA | TRBV2 | NA
TGTGCCAGTAGTATGGGAGGGTTTCACTATGGCTACACCTTC | CASSMGGFHYGYTF | TRBJ1-2 | NA | TRBV19 | NA
TGTGCCAGCAGCCCTTCTTTGCGGGGGGCGGTCGAGACCCAGTACTTC | CASSPSLRGAVETQYF | TRBJ2-5 | TRBD2 | TRBV5-4 | NA
TGCGCCAGCAGCTTGGGGGGCGCCTCACTCTCCTACGAGCAGTACTTC | CASSLGGASLSYEQYF | TRBJ2-7 | NA | TRBV5-1 | few
TGTGCCAGTAGTATCCTTAGCCACTATGGCTACACCTTC | CASSILSHYGYTF | TRBJ1-2 | NA | TRBV19 | NA
TGTGCCAGCAGCACCAGGACAGGGGCGTACGAGCAGTACTTC | CASSTRTGAYEQYF | TRBJ2-7 | TRBD1 | TRBV11-2 | few
TGTGCCAGCAGCTCCGGACAGGGAATCGACGAGCAGTACTTC | CASSSGQGIDEQYF | TRBJ2-7 | TRBD1 | TRBV14 | NA
TGTGCCAGCAGTTTCGGGGAGACGTACGAGCAGTACTTC | CASSFGETYEQYF | TRBJ2-7 | NA | TRBV6-2/TRBV6-3 | once
TGCGCCAGCAGTCCAGCGCTACCCCTCTTCCGGGACAGGGGCGCCCACCGCTATGGCTACACCTTC | CASSPALPLFRDRGAHRYGYTF | TRBJ1-2 | TRBD1 | TRBV4-1 | NA
TGTGCCAGCAGTGGGGGGGGCGGGAGAGTCTACAATGAGCAGTTCTTC | CASSGGGGRVYNEQFF | TRBJ2-1 | NA | TRBV6-1 | NA
TGCGCCAGCAGCGTCTCCCCTAACTATGGCTACACCTTC | CASSVSPNYGYTF | TRBJ1-2 | NA | TRBV10-1 | NA
TGTGCCAGCAGTCTAGCGGGGGGACAGAGCTCCTACAATGAGCAGTTCTTC | CASSLAGGQSSYNEQFF | TRBJ2-1 | TRBD2 | TRBV6-6 | NA
TGTGCCACCAGTGAAGCAGGGACTTTGTATAGCACAGATACGCAGTATTTT | CATSEAGTLYSTDTQYF | TRBJ2-3 | NA | TRBV24-1 | NA
TGTGCCAGCAGCCAAGAGACGGGACACCGGGACTATGGCTACACCTTC | CASSQETGHRDYGYTF | TRBJ1-2 | NA | TRBV3-1/TRBV3-2 | NA
TGTGCCATCAGTGAGTCGAGAGTTGGTATGGCTAATGAAAAACTGTTTTTT | CAISESRVGMANEKLFF | TRBJ1-4 | NA | TRBV10-3 | NA
TGTGCCAGTAGTACGGGACAGCCGAACACTGAAGCTTTCTTT | CASSTGQPNTEAFF | TRBJ1-1 | TRBD1 | TRBV19 | NA
TGTGCCAGCAGCTGGCCACAGGGGGCCCGAGCCGTAGCCTACAATGAGCAGTTCTTC | CASSWPQGARAVAYNEQFF | TRBJ2-1 | TRBD1 | TRBV6-2/TRBV6-3 | NA
TGCGCCAGCAGGAGGCAGGGGAGTAGGTACAATGAGCAGTTCTTC | CASRRQGSRYNEQFF | TRBJ2-1 | NA | TRBV5-1 | NA
TGCGCCAGCAGTGAGTCGTGTGGGGGCGACTATGGCTACACCTTC | CASSESCGGDYGYTF | TRBJ1-2 | NA | TRBV10-1 | NA